Below are 18 T cell receptor beta chains sequenced from a single sample in a study of T cell responses to AZD1222 COVID-19 vaccine. Repertoires were generated with immunoSEQ multiplex PCR, while TCRdb's copy carries only in-frame clones and drops some. The sample lists 200,000 to 300,000 clones, 80% to 95% occurring once. Sequencing was performed on peripheral blood, taken on day 0 of AZD1222 vaccination. The receptors were gathered from an adult in good health.

This chain connects TRBV5-1 to TRBJ1-2; D is ambiguous. This CDR3 is 13 amino acids long. CDR1 and CDR2 (germline): SGHRS, YFSETQ. V lost 1 base, J lost 6 bases, and 10 bases lay in between. The CDR3 bases are TGCGCCAGCAGCTTGAACGAGGTAGATGGCTACACCTTC. It codes for CASSLNEVDGYTF.

The rearrangement uses TRBV2 and TRBJ1-4, with 12 bases fitting TRBD1. Per the germline V gene, CDR1 is SNHLY and CDR2 is FYNNEI. After removal of 6 bases from V and 1 base from J, the junction contained 9 bases not matched to a gene. The CDR3 sequence is 18 residues long. CDR3 amino acids: CASRGQGALWKTNEKLFF. The CDR3 bases are TGTGCCAGCAGGGGACAGGGGGCCTTATGGAAAACTAATGAAAAACTGTTTTTT.

The rearrangement joins TRBV5-1 to TRBJ2-1, with 9 bases lining up with TRBD1. This CDR3 contains 17 residues. Germline-derived CDR1 and CDR2 are SGHRS and YFSETQ. Germline trimming cut 5 bases from V and 3 bases from J; bases unmatched to any gene: 12. The CDR3 sequence is CASSLVPQGQGYNEQFF. The CDR3 region has the DNA TGCGCCAGCAGTCTCGTGCCGCAGGGACAGGGCTACAATGAGCAGTTCTTC. Together with reference TRBV5-1 and TRBJ2-1, the CDR3 gives the full variable domain: KAGVTQTPRYLIKTRGQQVTLSCSPISGHRSVSWYQQTPGQGLQFLFEYFSETQRNKGNFPGRFSGRQFSNSRSEMNVSTLELGDSALYLCASSLVPQGQGYNEQFFGPGTRLTVL.

The chain uses TRBV30 and TRBJ1-5; D is unresolved. Trimming took 0 bases from V and 7 from J, leaving 10 bases between them. The CDR3 has 13 amino acids. Germline CDR1 is GTSNPN and CDR2 is SVGIG (reference sequence). DNA for the CDR3: TGTGCCTGGAGTGTATTAGGCGGCCAGCCCCAGCATTTT. Residues: CAWSVLGGQPQHF.

V gene TRBV27 combines with J gene TRBJ1-4, with 8 bases lining up with TRBD1. This CDR3 region has 13 residues. The V gene end was trimmed by 6 bases and the J gene end by 8 bases; junction bases not matched to a gene: 5. Germline V lookup: CDR1 MNHEY, CDR2 SMNVEV (reference sequence). CDR3 sequence reads: CASRPDRAEKLFF. For the CDR3, the DNA is TGTGCCAGCAGGCCGGACAGGGCGGAAAAACTGTTTTTT.

The V call is TRBV7-9, the J call TRBJ1-1; D not certain. CDR3 length equals 16 residues. The V and J ends lost 3 bases and 4 bases respectively, with 18 bases between them. The germline gives CDR1 SEHNR, CDR2 FQNEAQ (reference sequence). Written as DNA, the CDR3 is TGTGCCAGCAGCTTTGTCCCTACCGGGTCTGGCACTGAAGCTTTCTTT. It is translated as CASSFVPTGSGTEAFF. Using reference TRBV7-9 and TRBJ1-1 for the parts outside the CDR3, the full variable domain is DTGVSQNPRHKITKRGQNVTFRCDPISEHNRLYWYRQTLGQGPEFLTYFQNEAQLEKSRLLSDRFSAERPKGSFSTLEIQRTEQGDSAMYLCASSFVPTGSGTEAFFGQGTRLTVV.

This chain links TRBV2 with TRBJ2-1; D gene ambiguous. V was clipped by 5 bases and J by 0 bases, with 11 bases between them. The CDR3 loop spans 15 amino acids. Germline V gene data show CDR1 as SNHLY and CDR2 as FYNNEI. The CDR3 is CASSTEASSYNEQFF. The CDR3 nucleotides are TGTGCCAGCAGTACCGAGGCTAGCTCCTACAATGAGCAGTTCTTC.

J is TRBJ2-3 and V is TRBV15, with D possibly matching TRBD2 (7 bases). Trimming took 5 bases from V and 9 from J, leaving 21 bases between them. The CDR3 is 15 residues long. Germline CDR1 and CDR2: LNHNV and YYDKDF (reference sequence). CDR3 amino acids: CATSASLGGGETQYF. DNA of the CDR3: TGTGCCACCAGCGCCTCTCTAGGGGGAGGGGAAACGCAGTATTTT.

V and J are TRBV7-9 and TRBJ2-7; D is ambiguous. CDR3 length: 15 amino acids. V lost 4 bases, J lost 0 bases, and 13 bases lay in between. CDR1 is SEHNR and CDR2 is FQNEAQ in the germline V gene (reference sequence). The CDR3, as DNA: TGTGCCAGCAGCTCAGTGGAGCTCCTCTCCTACGAGCAGTACTTC. Translated, it gives CASSSVELLSYEQYF.

V usage is TRBV3-1 (or the pseudogene TRBV3-2) and J usage is TRBJ2-1; D remains ambiguous. V dropped 5 bases and J dropped 15 bases, with 20 bases sitting between them. CDR3 length: 13 residues. Germline loops: CDR1 LGHDT, CDR2 YNNKEL (reference sequence). CDR3 loop: CASSSPPAPHLFF. The CDR3 nucleotides are TGTGCCAGCAGCTCACCCCCCGCGCCCCACCTGTTCTTC.

This clone has only one observation. The chain carries TRBV5-4 and TRBJ2-7; 9 bases are a match to TRBD1. V dropped 4 bases and J dropped 3; count of bases not matched to a gene: 8. The CDR3 is 15 residues long. The V gene's germline CDR1 is SGHNT and CDR2 YYREEE (reference sequence). The CDR3 sequence is CASSRGTGTDYEQYF. DNA of the CDR3: TGTGCCAGCAGCCGCGGGACAGGGACGGACTACGAGCAGTACTTC.

V is TRBV7-8 and J is TRBJ2-7; D gene uncertain. The germline V and J ends were trimmed by 2 bases and 2 bases, with 16 bases remaining between them. CDR1 and CDR2 from the germline V gene are SGHVS and FQNEAQ. The CDR3 covers 16 residues. CDR3 sequence reads: CASSLSILGITYEQYF. The CDR3 nucleotides are TGTGCCAGCAGCTTATCCATTCTAGGAATTACCTACGAGCAGTACTTC.

The genes are TRBV5-4 and TRBJ1-6, with 9 bases identical to TRBD1. CDR1 and CDR2 from the germline V gene are SGHNT and YYREEE (reference sequence). This CDR3 has 17 residues. Unmatched junction bases numbered 12, after V lost 3 bases and J lost 8 bases. Written as DNA, the CDR3 is TGTGCCAGCAGCTCTAATCCTTCGACAGGGGGGCATTCACCCCTCCACTTT. As protein: CASSSNPSTGGHSPLHF. Variable domain in full (rest from reference TRBV5-4 and TRBJ1-6): ETGVTQSPTHLIKTRGQQVTLRCSSQSGHNTVSWYQQALGQGPQFIFQYYREEENGRGNFPPRFSGLQFPNYSSELNVNALELDDSALYLCASSSNPSTGGHSPLHFGNGTRLTVT.

The chain employs TRBV28 and TRBJ2-7, with TRBD1 matching 11 bases. V was pared by 5 bases and J by 0 bases, with 15 bases of the junction left unmatched. CDR1 MDHEN and CDR2 SYDVKM come from the germline V gene. The CDR3 length is 19 residues. For the CDR3, the DNA is TGTGCCAGCAGTCTCCGACAATTCATCGGGACAGGGGGCTCCTACGAGCAGTACTTC. Translating it yields CASSLRQFIGTGGSYEQYF.

This chain joins TRBV6-5 and TRBJ1-1; the D gene is possibly TRBD1 (5 bases). Germline values: CDR1 MNHEY, CDR2 SVGAGI. The CDR3 covers 15 residues. With 6 bases removed from V and 1 base from J, the gap between germline ends came to 15 bases. The CDR3 nucleotides are TGTGCCAGCAGCGTAATAGGTGGGGCGAACACTGAAGCTTTCTTT. Protein: CASSVIGGANTEAFF.

This clone has a single count. This chain links TRBV28 with TRBJ1-1, with D tentatively TRBD1 (6 bases). The CDR3 has 13 residues. CDR1 and CDR2 from the germline V gene are MDHEN and SYDVKM. V lost 2 bases to trimming and J lost 7 bases, with 11 bases between them. CDR3 DNA: TGTGCCAGCAGTTTAGGGGGGGGCGGTGAAGCTTTCTTT. Protein: CASSLGGGGEAFF.

This chain connects TRBV7-2 to TRBJ2-7; D unclear. The CDR3 length is 11 residues. The V gene lost 8 bases and the J gene lost 6 bases, with 11 bases spanning the gap. Germline V gives CDR1 SGHTA, CDR2 FQGNSA. CDR3 sequence reads: CASGIMGEQYF. Here the CDR3 DNA reads TGTGCCAGCGGAATTATGGGCGAGCAGTACTTC. The full variable domain, its missing parts supplied by reference TRBV7-2 and TRBJ2-7, is GAGVSQSPSNKVTEKGKDVELRCDPISGHTALYWYRQSLGQGLEFLIYFQGNSAPDKSGLPSDRFSAERTGGSVSTLTIQRTQQEDSAVYLCASGIMGEQYFGPGTRLTVT.

This clone appeared a single time. The genes are TRBV2 and TRBJ2-1; TRBD1 matches at 7 bases. CDR3 size: 16 residues. With 5 bases clipped from V and 4 bases from J, the junction kept 11 bases outside the gene matches. The germline CDR1 and CDR2 sequences are SNHLY and FYNNEI. The CDR3 region is CASSSPEPGQYNEQFF. The CDR3, as DNA: TGTGCCAGCAGTTCCCCCGAGCCGGGACAGTACAATGAGCAGTTCTTC.